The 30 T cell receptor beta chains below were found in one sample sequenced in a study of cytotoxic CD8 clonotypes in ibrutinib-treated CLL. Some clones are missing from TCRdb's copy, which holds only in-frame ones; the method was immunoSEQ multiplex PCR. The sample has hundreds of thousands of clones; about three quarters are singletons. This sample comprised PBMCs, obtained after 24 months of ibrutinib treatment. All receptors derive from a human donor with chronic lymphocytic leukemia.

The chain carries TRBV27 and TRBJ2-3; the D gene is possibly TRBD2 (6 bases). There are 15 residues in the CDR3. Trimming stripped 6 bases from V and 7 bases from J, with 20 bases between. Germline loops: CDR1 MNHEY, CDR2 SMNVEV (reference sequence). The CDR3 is CASRPGGLYPNTQYF. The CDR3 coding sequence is TGTGCCAGCAGACCTGGGGGACTCTACCCCAATACGCAGTATTTT.

The CDR3 loop reads CASSTSTGVTYEQYF. In DNA, the CDR3 is TGTGCCAGCAGCACCTCGACAGGGGTTACCTACGAGCAGTACTTC. The chain has TRBV7-6 and TRBJ2-7, with 8 bases that match TRBD1. V lost 5 bases and J lost 2; bases outside the gene matches: 8. Germline V gene lookup returns CDR1 SGHVS and CDR2 FNYEAQ. This CDR3 is built from 15 residues.

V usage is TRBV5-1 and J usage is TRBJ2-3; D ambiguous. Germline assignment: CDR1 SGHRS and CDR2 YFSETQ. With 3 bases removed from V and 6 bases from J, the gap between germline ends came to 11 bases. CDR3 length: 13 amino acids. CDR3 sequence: CASSSESPDTQYF. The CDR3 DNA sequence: TGCGCCAGCAGCTCCGAGAGTCCGGATACGCAGTATTTT.

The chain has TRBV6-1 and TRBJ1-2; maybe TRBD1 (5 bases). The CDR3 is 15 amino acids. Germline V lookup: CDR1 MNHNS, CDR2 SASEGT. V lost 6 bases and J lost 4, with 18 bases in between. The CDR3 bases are TGTGCCAGCAGCGTGACAGCAGGAGGTACCTATGGCTACACCTTC. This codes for CASSVTAGGTYGYTF.

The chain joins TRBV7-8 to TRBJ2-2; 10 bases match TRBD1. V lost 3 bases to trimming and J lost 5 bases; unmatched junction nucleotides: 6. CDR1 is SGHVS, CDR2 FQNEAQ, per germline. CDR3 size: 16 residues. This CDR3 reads CASSFFGQGVTGELFF. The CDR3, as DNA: TGTGCCAGCAGCTTCTTCGGACAGGGGGTTACCGGGGAGCTGTTTTTT.

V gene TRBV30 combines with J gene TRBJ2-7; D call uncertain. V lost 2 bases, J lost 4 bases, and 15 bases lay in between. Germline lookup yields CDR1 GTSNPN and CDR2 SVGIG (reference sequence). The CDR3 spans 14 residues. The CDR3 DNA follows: TGTGCCTGGAGTTTGGGCATGCCCAGTTACGAGCAGTACTTC. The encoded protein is CAWSLGMPSYEQYF.

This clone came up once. The CDR3 is CASSQGWSQGAETQYF. The DNA for the CDR3 is TGCGCCAGCAGCCAAGGGTGGTCGCAGGGCGCAGAGACCCAGTACTTC. V is TRBV4-3 and J is TRBJ2-5; D is possibly TRBD1 (5 bases). The germline V gene encodes CDR1 LGHNA and CDR2 YSLEER. The germline V and J ends were trimmed by 1 base and 4 bases, with 16 bases remaining between them. The CDR3 extends over 16 amino acids.

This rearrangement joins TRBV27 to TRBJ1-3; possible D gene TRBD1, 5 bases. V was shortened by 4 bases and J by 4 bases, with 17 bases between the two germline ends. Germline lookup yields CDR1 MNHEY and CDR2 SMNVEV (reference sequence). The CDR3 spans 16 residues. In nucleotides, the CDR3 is TGTGCCAGCAGTTCCCGGACACCTAAGGCCGGAAACACCATATATTTT. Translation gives CASSSRTPKAGNTIYF.

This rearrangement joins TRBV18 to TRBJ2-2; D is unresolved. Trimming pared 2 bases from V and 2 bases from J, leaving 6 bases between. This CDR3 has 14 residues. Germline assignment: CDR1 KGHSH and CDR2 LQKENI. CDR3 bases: TGTGCCAGCTCACCAGGTTATAACACCGGGGAGCTGTTTTTT. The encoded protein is CASSPGYNTGELFF.

CDR3 in amino acids: CASSLDRGRFHTEAFF. The CDR3 nucleotides are TGTGCCAGCAGTCTCGACAGGGGGCGCTTCCACACTGAAGCTTTCTTT. The chain uses TRBV2 and TRBJ1-1, with 10 bases fitting TRBD1. This CDR3 is built from 16 residues. Trimming cost V 5 bases and J 3 bases; bases outside gene matches: 9. Germline V lookup: CDR1 SNHLY, CDR2 FYNNEI.

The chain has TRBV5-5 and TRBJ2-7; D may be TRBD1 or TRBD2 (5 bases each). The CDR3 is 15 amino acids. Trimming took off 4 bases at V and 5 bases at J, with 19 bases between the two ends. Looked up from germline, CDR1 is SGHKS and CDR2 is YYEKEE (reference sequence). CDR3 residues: CASSAEPGPVDEQYF. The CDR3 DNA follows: TGTGCCAGCAGCGCTGAGCCGGGACCCGTGGACGAGCAGTACTTC. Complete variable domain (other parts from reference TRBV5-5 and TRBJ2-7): DAGVTQSPTHLIKTRGQQVTLRCSPISGHKSVSWYQQVLGQGPQFIFQYYEKEERGRGNFPDRFSARQFPNYSSELNVNALLLGDSALYLCASSAEPGPVDEQYFGPGTRLTVT.

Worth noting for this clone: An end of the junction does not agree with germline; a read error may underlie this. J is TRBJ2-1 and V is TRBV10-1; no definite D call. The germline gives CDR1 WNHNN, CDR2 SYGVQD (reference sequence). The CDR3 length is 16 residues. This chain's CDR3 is CASSESRWGTYDEQFF. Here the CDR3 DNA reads TGCGCCAGCAGTGAGTCGAGGTGGGGTACCTACGATGAGCAGTTCTTC.

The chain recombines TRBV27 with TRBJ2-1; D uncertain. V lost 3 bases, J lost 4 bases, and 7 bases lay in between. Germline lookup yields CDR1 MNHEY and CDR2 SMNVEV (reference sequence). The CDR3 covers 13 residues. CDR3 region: CASSFTPYNEQFF. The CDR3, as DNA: TGTGCCAGCAGTTTCACCCCATACAATGAGCAGTTCTTC.

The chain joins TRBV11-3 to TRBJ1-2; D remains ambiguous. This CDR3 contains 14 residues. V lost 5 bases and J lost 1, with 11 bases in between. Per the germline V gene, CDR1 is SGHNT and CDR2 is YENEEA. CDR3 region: CASSRGLLNYGYTF. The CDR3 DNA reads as TGTGCCAGCAGCCGAGGGCTACTTAACTATGGCTACACCTTC.

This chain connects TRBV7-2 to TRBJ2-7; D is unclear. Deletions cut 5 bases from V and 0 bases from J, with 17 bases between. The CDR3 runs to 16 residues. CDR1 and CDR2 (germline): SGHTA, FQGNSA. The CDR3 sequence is CASSPRPAIFSYEQYF. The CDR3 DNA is TGTGCCAGCAGCCCCCGCCCGGCTATATTCTCCTACGAGCAGTACTTC.

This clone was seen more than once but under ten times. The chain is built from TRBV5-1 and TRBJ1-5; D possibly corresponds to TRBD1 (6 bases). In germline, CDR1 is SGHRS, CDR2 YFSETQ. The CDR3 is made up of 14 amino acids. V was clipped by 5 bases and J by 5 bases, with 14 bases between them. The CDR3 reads CASRRGDGDQPQHF. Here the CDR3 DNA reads TGCGCCAGCAGGAGGGGGGACGGGGATCAGCCCCAGCATTTT.

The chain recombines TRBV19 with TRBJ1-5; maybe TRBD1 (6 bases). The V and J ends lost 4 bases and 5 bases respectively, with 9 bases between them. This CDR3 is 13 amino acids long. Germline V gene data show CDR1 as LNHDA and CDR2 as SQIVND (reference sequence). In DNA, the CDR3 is TGTGCCAGTAGTACCAGACAGGATCAGCCCCAGCATTTT. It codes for CASSTRQDQPQHF.

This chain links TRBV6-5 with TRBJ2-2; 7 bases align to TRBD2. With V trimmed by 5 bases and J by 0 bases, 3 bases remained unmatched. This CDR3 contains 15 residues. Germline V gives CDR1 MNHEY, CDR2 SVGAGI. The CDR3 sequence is CASSKLASNTGELFF. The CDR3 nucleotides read TGTGCCAGCAGTAAACTAGCGTCGAACACCGGGGAGCTGTTTTTT.

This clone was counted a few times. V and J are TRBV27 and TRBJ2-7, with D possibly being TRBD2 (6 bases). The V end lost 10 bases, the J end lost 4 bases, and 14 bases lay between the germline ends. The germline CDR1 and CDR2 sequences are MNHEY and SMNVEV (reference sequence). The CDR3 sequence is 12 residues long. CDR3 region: CATSSGLYEQYF. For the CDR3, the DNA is TGTGCCACTTCTTCGGGACTTTACGAGCAGTACTTC.

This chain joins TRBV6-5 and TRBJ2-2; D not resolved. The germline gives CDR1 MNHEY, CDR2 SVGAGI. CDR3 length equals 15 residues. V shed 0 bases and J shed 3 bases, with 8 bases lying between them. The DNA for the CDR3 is TGTGCCAGCAGTTACTCAGGGCCAGACACCGGGGAGCTGTTTTTT. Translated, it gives CASSYSGPDTGELFF.

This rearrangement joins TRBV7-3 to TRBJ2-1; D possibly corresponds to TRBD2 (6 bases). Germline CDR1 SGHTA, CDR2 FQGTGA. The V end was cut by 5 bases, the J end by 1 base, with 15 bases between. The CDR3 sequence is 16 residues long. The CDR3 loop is CASSVGGPLSYNEQFF. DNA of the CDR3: TGTGCCAGCAGCGTCGGGGGACCTCTTTCCTACAATGAGCAGTTCTTC.

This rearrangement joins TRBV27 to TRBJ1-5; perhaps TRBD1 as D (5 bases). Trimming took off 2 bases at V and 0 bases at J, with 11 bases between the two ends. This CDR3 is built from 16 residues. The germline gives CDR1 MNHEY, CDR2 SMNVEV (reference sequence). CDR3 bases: TGTGCCAGCAGTTTAGACGGCAGGGTTAGCAATCAGCCCCAGCATTTT. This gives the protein CASSLDGRVSNQPQHF.

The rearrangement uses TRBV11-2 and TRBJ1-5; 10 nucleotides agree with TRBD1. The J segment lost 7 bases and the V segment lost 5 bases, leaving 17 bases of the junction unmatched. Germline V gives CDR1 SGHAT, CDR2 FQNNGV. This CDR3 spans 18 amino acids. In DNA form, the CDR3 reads TGTGCCAGCAGCCGACGTATCGAATCAGGGACAGGGGACCAGCCCCAGCATTTT. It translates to CASSRRIESGTGDQPQHF.

The CDR3 region has the DNA TGCGCCAGCAGGGAACAGGGAGGTAACTATGGCTACACCTTC. This gives the protein CASREQGGNYGYTF. V gene TRBV5-1 combines with J gene TRBJ1-2, with D tentatively TRBD1 (6 bases). The CDR3 runs to 14 residues. Germline CDR1 reads SGHRS; CDR2 reads YFSETQ. V dropped 5 bases and J dropped 1 base, with 12 bases sitting between them.

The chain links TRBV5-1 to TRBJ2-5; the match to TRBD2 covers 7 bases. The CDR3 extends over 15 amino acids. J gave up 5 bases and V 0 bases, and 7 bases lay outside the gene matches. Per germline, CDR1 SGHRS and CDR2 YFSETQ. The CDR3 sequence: CASSLGATSPETQYF. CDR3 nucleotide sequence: TGCGCCAGCAGCTTGGGGGCGACTAGCCCCGAGACCCAGTACTTC.

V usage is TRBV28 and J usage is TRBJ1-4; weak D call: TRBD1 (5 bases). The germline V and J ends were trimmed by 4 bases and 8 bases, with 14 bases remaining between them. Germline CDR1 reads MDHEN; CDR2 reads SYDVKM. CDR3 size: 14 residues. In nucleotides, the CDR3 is TGTGCCAGCAGTTCGACCGAGAGGGGCGAAAAACTGTTTTTT. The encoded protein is CASSSTERGEKLFF.

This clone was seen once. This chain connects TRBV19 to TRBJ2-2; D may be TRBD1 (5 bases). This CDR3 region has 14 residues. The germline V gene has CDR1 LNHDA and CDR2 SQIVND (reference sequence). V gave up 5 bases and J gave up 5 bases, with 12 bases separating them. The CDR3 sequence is CASSRTQGTGELFF. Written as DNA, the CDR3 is TGTGCCAGTAGTCGGACCCAGGGAACCGGGGAGCTGTTTTTT.

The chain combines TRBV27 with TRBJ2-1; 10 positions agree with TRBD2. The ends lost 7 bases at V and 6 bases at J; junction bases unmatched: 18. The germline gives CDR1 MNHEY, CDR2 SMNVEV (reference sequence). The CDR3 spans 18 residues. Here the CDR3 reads CASTNLGPLAGVGNEQFF. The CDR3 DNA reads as TGTGCCAGCACTAATCTTGGTCCTCTAGCGGGAGTAGGCAATGAGCAGTTCTTC.

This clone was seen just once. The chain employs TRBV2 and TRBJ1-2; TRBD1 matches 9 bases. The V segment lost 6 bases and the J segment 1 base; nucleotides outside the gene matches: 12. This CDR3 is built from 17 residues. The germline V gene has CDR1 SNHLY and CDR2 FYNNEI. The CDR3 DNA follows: TGTGCCAGCAGACTGACAGGGGGAAGTGATTTTAACTATGGCTACACCTTC. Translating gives CASRLTGGSDFNYGYTF. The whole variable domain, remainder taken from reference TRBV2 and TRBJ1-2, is EPEVTQTPSHQVTQMGQEVILRCVPISNHLYFYWYRQILGQKVEFLVSFYNNEISEKSEIFDDQFSVERPDGSNFTLKIRSTKLEDSAMYFCASRLTGGSDFNYGYTFGSGTRLTVV.

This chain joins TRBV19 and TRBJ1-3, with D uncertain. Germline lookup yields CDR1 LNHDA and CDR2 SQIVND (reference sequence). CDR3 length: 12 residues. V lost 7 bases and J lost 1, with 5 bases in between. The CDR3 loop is CASTPSGNTIYF. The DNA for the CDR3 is TGTGCCAGTACCCCATCTGGAAACACCATATATTTT.